Shown below are 23 T cell receptor beta chains from a single sample sequenced in a study of human CD4 T cells and Enterobacteriaceae. Sorting took every CD4+ cell except CD45RA+CCR7+CD95- naive cells, reaching over 95% purity. Produced via immunoSEQ multiplex PCR; TCRdb's table is partial and in-frame only. The sample records fewer than 35,000 clones, about four fifths being singletons. The sample was memory CD4+ T cells from blood. These receptors were taken from a human donor in good health.

The rearrangement joins TRBV28 to TRBJ2-7; D gene uncertain. Trimming left V 6 bases short and J 9 bases short, with 12 bases between. The CDR3 contains 11 residues. Germline V lookup: CDR1 MDHEN, CDR2 SYDVKM. The CDR3 here is CASRGISGQYF. The CDR3 nucleotides are TGTGCCAGCAGAGGGATTAGTGGGCAGTACTTC.

The chain carries TRBV19 and TRBJ1-1; D unresolved. With 5 bases removed from V and 5 bases from J, the gap between germline ends came to 12 bases. Germline CDR1 and CDR2: LNHDA and SQIVND (reference sequence). CDR3 length: 13 residues. The chain's CDR3 is CASSDRAATEAFF. Written as DNA, the CDR3 is TGTGCCAGTAGTGATAGGGCAGCTACTGAAGCTTTCTTT.

The rearrangement links TRBV5-4 to TRBJ1-1; 7 nucleotides match TRBD1. The CDR3 length is 15 residues. The V gene's germline CDR1 is SGHNT and CDR2 YYREEE (reference sequence). The J segment lost 1 base and the V segment lost 4 bases, leaving 7 bases of the junction unmatched. The CDR3 reads CASSAWDSGNTEAFF. The CDR3 DNA reads as TGTGCCAGCAGCGCGTGGGACAGCGGGAACACTGAAGCTTTCTTT.

This clone has a single count. The V gene is TRBV7-2, the J gene TRBJ2-1; D possibly corresponds to TRBD2 (6 bases). V was cut by 4 bases and J by 3 bases, with 13 bases left in between. The germline CDR1 and CDR2 sequences are SGHTA and FQGNSA. CDR3 length equals 15 residues. The CDR3 sequence is CASSSRDLFYNEQFF. CDR3 in DNA: TGTGCCAGCAGCTCTCGGGACTTATTCTACAATGAGCAGTTCTTC. The full variable domain, in which reference TRBV7-2 and TRBJ2-1 provide the parts outside the CDR3, is GAGVSQSPSNKVTEKGKDVELRCDPISGHTALYWYRQSLGQGLEFLIYFQGNSAPDKSGLPSDRFSAERTGGSVSTLTIQRTQQEDSAVYLCASSSRDLFYNEQFFGPGTRLTVL.

The J gene is TRBJ1-6, the V gene TRBV27; D is undetermined. Looked up from germline, CDR1 is MNHEY and CDR2 is SMNVEV (reference sequence). The CDR3 totals 14 residues. V gave up 3 bases and J gave up 10 bases, with 13 bases separating them. The CDR3 DNA follows: TGTGCCAGCAGTTTGGGCAGTCAAAGATCACCCCTCCACTTT. Its translation is CASSLGSQRSPLHF.

V is TRBV4-2 and J is TRBJ2-1; 7 positions agree with TRBD2. J was trimmed by 6 bases and V by 0 bases; bases with no gene match: 8. Per germline, CDR1 LGHNA and CDR2 YNFKEQ. The length of the CDR3 is 16 residues. CDR3 nucleotide sequence: TGTGCCAGCAGCCAAGATGAGCGACTAGCCGTCAATGAGCAGTTCTTC. It encodes CASSQDERLAVNEQFF.

This clone was detected a few times. J is TRBJ2-5 and V is TRBV19; TRBD2 agrees at 11 bases. The V gene end was trimmed by 7 bases and the J gene end by 1 base; junction bases not matched to a gene: 11. Germline V gene lookup returns CDR1 LNHDA and CDR2 SQIVND (reference sequence). The CDR3 sequence is 17 residues long. The CDR3 sequence is CASNQGALAGGQETQYF. The CDR3 coding sequence is TGTGCCAGTAACCAAGGGGCTCTAGCGGGAGGCCAAGAGACCCAGTACTTC.

Note on this clone: Mismatch with germline at one junction end may stem from a read error. V and J are TRBV29-1 and TRBJ2-7, with 7 bases aligning to TRBD1. The germline V gene encodes CDR1 SQVTM and CDR2 ANQGSEA. The CDR3 contains 12 residues. CDR3 DNA: TGCAGCGCCAGGGACAGTTCCTTCGAGCAGTACTTC. Translating it yields CSARDSSFEQYF.

The chain is built from TRBV29-1 and TRBJ2-7; TRBD2 matches at 7 bases. J was trimmed by 5 bases and V by 3 bases; bases with no gene match: 10. The germline CDR1 and CDR2 sequences are SQVTM and ANQGSEA. The CDR3 sequence is 14 residues long. CDR3 nucleotide sequence: TGCAGCGTTGACGGCATTAGGGGAGGGAACGAGCAGTACTTC. This codes for CSVDGIRGGNEQYF.

The chain combines TRBV10-3 with TRBJ1-1, with a possible D match to TRBD1 (6 bases). Germline V CDR1 and CDR2: ENHRY, SYGVKD. The ends were cut back, 7 bases at V and 8 bases at J, with 14 bases in the middle. The CDR3 sequence is 12 residues long. The DNA of the CDR3 is TGTGCCATCACGGGCGTCGGGGGCGAAGCTTTCTTT. Translation gives CAITGVGGEAFF.

J is TRBJ2-7 and V is TRBV7-2; 11 bases map to TRBD2. V trimming: 1 base; J trimming: 7 bases; junction bases outside the gene matches: 9. The CDR3 covers 16 residues. CDR1 and CDR2 from the germline V gene are SGHTA and FQGNSA. The CDR3 here is CASSLEGTSGRWEQYF. CDR3 DNA sequence: TGTGCCAGCAGCTTAGAGGGAACTAGCGGGAGATGGGAGCAGTACTTC.

The table lists this clone with a count of one. V gene TRBV5-1 combines with J gene TRBJ2-1; 7 nucleotides match TRBD2. J was trimmed by 1 base and V by 4 bases; bases with no gene match: 8. This CDR3 has 16 amino acids. From germline, CDR1 is SGHRS and CDR2 YFSETQ. Written as DNA, the CDR3 is TGCGCCAGCAGCGGTGGGGCGGGAGAGTCCTACAATGAGCAGTTCTTC. This translates into CASSGGAGESYNEQFF.

This sequence joins TRBV11-2 and TRBJ2-5; D unresolved. V was pared by 2 bases and J by 0 bases, with 1 base between. The CDR3 covers 12 residues. Looked up from germline, CDR1 is SGHAT and CDR2 is FQNNGV. The CDR3 nucleotides are TGTGCCAGCAGCTTAAACCAAGAGACCCAGTACTTC. Translating it yields CASSLNQETQYF.

V gene TRBV7-8 combines with J gene TRBJ1-5; the D gene is possibly TRBD1 (5 bases). Per the germline V gene, CDR1 is SGHVS and CDR2 is FQNEAQ. This CDR3 comprises 13 residues. The V end was cut by 3 bases, the J end by 3 bases, with 6 bases between. DNA of the CDR3: TGTGCCAGCAGCTTGGGGACCAATCAGCCCCAGCATTTT. The encoded protein is CASSLGTNQPQHF. Combining the CDR3 with reference TRBV7-8 and TRBJ1-5 gives the whole variable domain GAGVSQSPRYKVAKRGQDVALRCDPISGHVSLFWYQQALGQGPEFLTYFQNEAQLDKSGLPSDRFFAERPEGSVSTLKIQRTQQEDSAVYLCASSLGTNQPQHFGDGTRLSIL.

This clone was detected only a few times. The genes are TRBV11-3 and TRBJ2-5; TRBD2 is a possible D gene (5 bases). V was cut by 0 bases and J by 4 bases, with 12 bases left in between. The CDR3 is 15 amino acids. The germline gives CDR1 SGHNT, CDR2 YENEEA. The CDR3 spells CASSLDRSRGETQYF. The CDR3 region has the DNA TGTGCCAGCAGCTTAGATCGATCCCGGGGAGAGACCCAGTACTTC.

The chain links TRBV19 to TRBJ2-1, with D tentatively TRBD2 (6 bases). V was pared by 5 bases and J by 5 bases, with 13 bases between. Germline V CDR1 and CDR2: LNHDA, SQIVND (reference sequence). This CDR3 region has 14 residues. Written as DNA, the CDR3 is TGTGCCAGTAGTTCGTACCGGGGGAACAATGAGCAGTTCTTC. Encoded protein: CASSSYRGNNEQFF.

The V and J genes are TRBV27 and TRBJ1-1; possible D gene TRBD1, 5 bases. Trimming stripped 6 bases from V and 7 bases from J, with 15 bases between. The CDR3 totals 13 residues. Looked up from germline, CDR1 is MNHEY and CDR2 is SMNVEV (reference sequence). The CDR3, as DNA: TGTGCCAGCAGCCCTGGGGCAGCCTTTGAAGCTTTCTTT. This translates into CASSPGAAFEAFF.

V gene TRBV28 combines with J gene TRBJ2-1, with TRBD2 identical over 9 bases. Germline V lookup: CDR1 MDHEN, CDR2 SYDVKM. The CDR3 runs 15 residues. Trimming removed 4 bases from V and 4 bases from J; junction bases left unmatched: 5. CDR3 residues: CASSSTSGFYNEQFF. DNA for the CDR3: TGTGCCAGCAGTTCGACTAGCGGATTTTACAATGAGCAGTTCTTC.

The chain combines TRBV7-9 with TRBJ2-3; D gene unclear. The germline V gene has CDR1 SEHNR and CDR2 FQNEAQ (reference sequence). This CDR3 is built from 14 residues. V lost 1 base and J lost 6, with 11 bases in between. CDR3 amino acids: CASSLEGGSDTQYF. DNA of the CDR3: TGTGCCAGCAGCTTAGAAGGCGGCTCGGATACGCAGTATTTT.

This chain links TRBV7-9 with TRBJ1-1, with 7 bases lining up with TRBD1. The CDR3 is made up of 14 amino acids. CDR1 and CDR2 from the germline V gene are SEHNR and FQNEAQ (reference sequence). The V and J ends lost 5 bases and 2 bases, in that order; junction bases with no gene match: 5. CDR3: CASSPRQGNTEAFF. The CDR3 DNA sequence: TGTGCCAGCAGCCCCCGACAGGGAAACACTGAAGCTTTCTTT.

The rearrangement joins TRBV5-4 to TRBJ2-5, with TRBD1 identical over 9 bases. Per germline, CDR1 SGHNT and CDR2 YYREEE (reference sequence). The junction had 4 bases not matched to a gene; V was cut back by 2 bases and J by 5 bases. The CDR3 runs to 14 residues. For the CDR3, the DNA is TGTGCCAGCAGCTTACAGGGGGCGGGGGAGACCCAGTACTTC. Amino acids: CASSLQGAGETQYF.

V usage is TRBV4-1 and J usage is TRBJ2-1, with a weak D call TRBD2 (5 bases). V lost 1 base and J 1 base, leaving 11 bases between the germline ends. Germline CDR1 and CDR2: MGHRA and YSYEKL. The length of the CDR3 is 16 residues. The CDR3 nucleotides are TGCGCCAGCAGCCAAGCGGAGGAGCAGTCCTACAATGAGCAGTTCTTC. Its translation: CASSQAEEQSYNEQFF.

V and J are TRBV7-9 and TRBJ2-7; 10 bases match TRBD2. Looked up from germline, CDR1 is SEHNR and CDR2 is FQNEAQ (reference sequence). The CDR3 covers 15 residues. Unmatched junction bases numbered 5, after V lost 5 bases and J lost 1 base. CDR3 residues: CASSQGAGGSYEQYF. The CDR3 DNA reads TGTGCCAGCAGCCAGGGAGCGGGAGGGTCCTACGAGCAGTACTTC.